This entry concerns a single T cell receptor (beta chain). The data originate from a study of blood T cell repertoires in COVID-19. Study information: There were acute and convalescent COVID-19 samples, and they came from the United States, Italy and Spain. The analysed material was cDNA or gDNA that came from T cells, B-cell-depleted T cells, or PBMCs.

The CDR3 is 16 residues long. Per the original methods: Reference gene primer amplification in the assay estimated nucleated cell counts. Libraries were prepared by immunoSEQ multiplex PCR; TCRdb keeps only in-frame clonotypes and omits some of them. V and J calls and clone size are copied from that table; D and trimming were computed from the DNA. The table shows approximately 210,000 clones, with roughly 88% occurring only once. This clonotype originated in a man aged 18-30 years with active or convalescent COVID-19. The V and J genes are TRBV1 and TRBJ2-3; the D call of TRBD1 is as the table states it, not checked on the DNA. TRBV1 is a known pseudogene. Sample: peripheral blood. This chain's CDR3 is CTSSRPGTVCTDTQYF. DNA for the CDR3: TGCACCAGCAGCCGCCCCGGGACAGTATGCACAGATACGCAGTATTTT.